The 19 T cell receptor beta chains presented below share a single source sample, sequenced in a study of graft-versus-host responses after intestinal transplantation. Their antigens are not known. Data came from immunoSEQ multiplex PCR; TCRdb stores just in-frame clones and leaves some out. This table has tens of thousands of clones, roughly 93% appearing once. This specimen was unstimulated CD4+ T cells sorted from spleen or lymph node cells, taken before transplant. These receptors originate from a human donor who was the organ donor for an intestinal transplant.

The V call is TRBV5-1, the J call TRBJ1-4; no clear D gene. The CDR3 consists of 15 residues. The germline gives CDR1 SGHRS, CDR2 YFSETQ. Trimming shortened V by 0 bases and J by 7 bases, and 13 bases separated the two germline ends. CDR3 nucleotides: TGCGCCAGCAGCTTGGCGGCTGGTTGGGGTGAAAAACTGTTTTTT. The encoded protein is CASSLAAGWGEKLFF.

The chain carries TRBV7-3 and TRBJ1-1; no definite D call. This CDR3 has 13 amino acids. V lost 2 bases to trimming and J lost 1 base, with 5 bases between them. In germline, CDR1 is SGHTA, CDR2 FQGTGA. The CDR3 coding sequence is TGTGCCAGCAGCTTAGGGCAGAACACTGAAGCTTTCTTT. Protein product: CASSLGQNTEAFF.

V usage is TRBV5-6 and J usage is TRBJ1-2; D remains ambiguous. V was shortened by 4 bases and J by 0 bases, with 13 bases between the two germline ends. The CDR3 covers 15 residues. Looked up from germline, CDR1 is SGHDT and CDR2 is YYEEEE. The chain's CDR3 is CASSPMDGTNYGYTF. The CDR3 bases are TGTGCCAGCAGCCCCATGGACGGAACTAACTATGGCTACACCTTC.

The chain combines TRBV28 with TRBJ1-2, with 11 bases identical to TRBD1. This CDR3 contains 14 residues. V trimming: 3 bases; J trimming: 5 bases; junction bases outside the gene matches: 2. Germline CDR1 MDHEN, CDR2 SYDVKM. The CDR3 loop reads CASSLGQGGYGYTF. Here the CDR3 DNA reads TGTGCCAGCAGTTTGGGACAGGGGGGGTATGGCTACACCTTC.

The CDR3 loop is CASLDRGTGELFF. The CDR3, as DNA: TGTGCCAGCCTCGACAGGGGCACCGGGGAGCTGTTTTTT. V usage is TRBV7-9 and J usage is TRBJ2-2, with TRBD1 identical over 8 bases. The germline V gene encodes CDR1 SEHNR and CDR2 FQNEAQ (reference sequence). V lost 8 bases to trimming and J lost 4 bases; unmatched junction nucleotides: 3. CDR3 length equals 13 residues.

The rearrangement joins TRBV7-3 to TRBJ2-1, with TRBD2 matching 15 bases. The CDR3 totals 18 residues. Germline lookup yields CDR1 SGHTA and CDR2 FQGTGA. V gave up 5 bases and J gave up 7 bases; unmatched junction bases: 12. The CDR3, as DNA: TGTGCCAGCAGCCCGATAGGACTAGCGGGGGGGCCGAGGAATGAGCAGTTCTTC. Translated, it gives CASSPIGLAGGPRNEQFF.

The V gene is TRBV30, the J gene TRBJ2-7; 9 nucleotides match TRBD1. CDR3 size: 15 residues. CDR1 is GTSNPN and CDR2 is SVGIG in the germline V gene (reference sequence). V lost 8 bases to trimming and J lost 0 bases; unmatched junction nucleotides: 11. CDR3 nucleotides: TGTGCCCGGCAAGGGGGACAGGGTAGCTCCTACGAGCAGTACTTC. It codes for CARQGGQGSSYEQYF. The variable domain in full, with the rest retrieved from reference TRBV30 and TRBJ2-7, is SQTIHQWPATLVQPVGSPLSLECTVEGTSNPNLYWYRQAAGRGLQLLFYSVGIGQISSEVPQNLSASRPQDRQFILSSKKLLLSDSGFYLCARQGGQGSSYEQYFGPGTRLTVT.

The chain employs TRBV4-1 and TRBJ2-3, with D maybe TRBD2 (7 bases). The CDR3 sequence is 19 residues long. Per the germline V gene, CDR1 is MGHRA and CDR2 is YSYEKL. The V end lost 3 bases, the J end lost 0 bases, and 22 bases lay between the germline ends. In nucleotides, the CDR3 is TGCGCCAGCAGCCATGCCAGGACAGCGGGGCTCCCTAGCACAGATACGCAGTATTTT. Its translation: CASSHARTAGLPSTDTQYF.

This rearrangement joins TRBV11-2 to TRBJ2-7; tentatively, D is TRBD1 (7 bases). The V gene's germline CDR1 is SGHAT and CDR2 FQNNGV. This CDR3 region has 16 residues. The V end was cut by 5 bases, the J end by 6 bases, with 23 bases between. The CDR3 here is CASSPQGGGRGFEQYF. DNA for the CDR3: TGTGCCAGCAGCCCCCAGGGGGGCGGCCGCGGTTTCGAGCAGTACTTC.

The gene calls are TRBV27 and TRBJ2-6, with TRBD2 matching over 10 bases. The junction had 13 bases not matched to a gene; V was cut back by 6 bases and J by 2 bases. This CDR3 has 19 residues. The germline CDR1 and CDR2 sequences are MNHEY and SMNVEV (reference sequence). The CDR3 loop reads CASSLGRPGLATGANVLTF. The CDR3 nucleotides read TGTGCCAGCAGCTTAGGCCGTCCGGGACTAGCGACTGGGGCCAACGTCCTGACTTTC.

The rearrangement uses TRBV18 and TRBJ2-1; D may be TRBD1 (6 bases). Looked up from germline, CDR1 is KGHSH and CDR2 is LQKENI. Trimming took 6 bases from V and 4 from J, leaving 22 bases between them. The CDR3 runs to 17 residues. CDR3 sequence (DNA): TGTGCCAGCTCCCACGCAACTCCCGGGACAAGTTACAATGAGCAGTTCTTC. Translation gives CASSHATPGTSYNEQFF.

CDR3 residues: CASSLLGGRNTIYF. CDR3 in DNA: TGTGCCAGCAGTTTATTAGGGGGGAGAAACACCATATATTTT. V gene TRBV28 combines with J gene TRBJ1-3; D perhaps matches TRBD1 (6 bases). Trimming stripped 1 base from V and 5 bases from J, with 9 bases between. Germline V gene lookup returns CDR1 MDHEN and CDR2 SYDVKM. CDR3 length: 14 amino acids. Full variable domain (missing parts from reference TRBV28 and TRBJ1-3): DVKVTQSSRYLVKRTGEKVFLECVQDMDHENMFWYRQDPGLGLRLIYFSYDVKMKEKGDIPEGYSVSREKKERFSLILESASTNQTSMYLCASSLLGGRNTIYFGEGSWLTVV.

V and J are TRBV7-2 and TRBJ2-7, with D perhaps assigned TRBD1 or TRBD2 (5 bases each). The length of the CDR3 is 14 residues. Germline-derived CDR1 and CDR2 are SGHTA and FQGNSA. Trimming left V 5 bases short and J 4 bases short, with 15 bases between. The CDR3 region has the DNA TGTGCCAGCAGCCGGGACGGACTGGGGTACGAGCAGTACTTC. Translating gives CASSRDGLGYEQYF.

This clone was observed once. This sequence joins TRBV28 and TRBJ1-3; 10 positions match TRBD1. Looked up from germline, CDR1 is MDHEN and CDR2 is SYDVKM. The CDR3 consists of 15 residues. The J segment lost 4 bases and the V segment lost 4 bases, leaving 4 bases of the junction unmatched. CDR3 amino acids: CASSSPGQGGNTIYF. The CDR3 nucleotides read TGTGCCAGCAGTTCTCCGGGACAGGGGGGAAACACCATATATTTT.

In its sample, this clone was seen once. The CDR3 DNA reads as TGTGCCAGCAGTGATCAGGGAATTCGGTACGAGCAGTACTTC. Amino acids: CASSDQGIRYEQYF. The chain has TRBV28 and TRBJ2-7; D might be TRBD1 (5 bases). The V end lost 5 bases, the J end lost 4 bases, and 15 bases lay between the germline ends. CDR3 length: 14 amino acids. Per germline, CDR1 MDHEN and CDR2 SYDVKM.

In regard to this clone: At the DNA level, this CDR3 is encoded by other sequences in the same sample as well. This chain uses TRBV13 with TRBJ1-6; 8 bases are a match to TRBD1. The CDR3 is 15 amino acids. With V trimmed by 3 bases and J by 7 bases, 5 bases remained unmatched. In germline, CDR1 is PRHDT, CDR2 FYEKMQ (reference sequence). The CDR3 region is CASSFASGGNSPLHF. CDR3 nucleotides: TGTGCCAGCAGCTTTGCATCAGGGGGCAATTCACCCCTCCACTTT.

This chain links TRBV18 with TRBJ1-2, with D uncertain. Germline V gene data show CDR1 as KGHSH and CDR2 as LQKENI. The CDR3 has 14 residues. The V end lost 6 bases, the J end lost 0 bases, and 11 bases lay between the germline ends. CDR3 nucleotide sequence: TGTGCCAGCTCGCACAGCGCGGCTAACTATGGCTACACCTTC. It encodes CASSHSAANYGYTF.

In its sample, this clone was seen a few times. The V call is TRBV7-3, the J call TRBJ2-2; D is uncertain. Germline CDR1 SGHTA, CDR2 FQGTGA. V lost 5 bases and J 4 bases, leaving 11 bases between the germline ends. The CDR3 contains 14 residues. The CDR3 loop reads CASSLIRTTGELFF. The CDR3 bases are TGTGCCAGCAGCCTCATTAGGACCACCGGGGAGCTGTTTTTT.

V and J are TRBV10-3 and TRBJ2-1, with D possibly being TRBD1 or TRBD2 (7 bases each). The ends were cut back, 10 bases at V and 4 bases at J, with 14 bases in the middle. Germline values: CDR1 ENHRY, CDR2 SYGVKD. This CDR3 contains 13 residues. As DNA, the CDR3 is TGTGCCACCAGGGGGGGGATTTACAATGAGCAGTTCTTC. Translation gives CATRGGIYNEQFF.